Listed here are 2 T cell receptor beta chains from one sample, sequenced in a study of CD8+CD57+ T cells in acquired aplastic anemia. Genomic DNA, the template, was used for profiling of the TCR beta VDJ and CDR3. TCRdb itself ran the reads through MiXCR, one entry per CDR3 protein. The sample has under 150,000 distinct CDR3 sequences; 41% are singletons. Material: sorted CD4+, CD8+, or CD8+CD57+ T cells (not recorded which) from PBMCs. These TCRs come from a human donor in good health, serving as a control.

This clonotype has ten or more counts. V and J are TRBV20-1 and TRBJ1-1; TRBD1 might be the D (6 bases). Germline assignment: CDR1 DFQATT and CDR2 SNEGSKA (reference sequence). V lost 0 bases and J lost 4, with 12 bases in between. The CDR3 runs to 14 residues. The CDR3 spells CSARESQGVTEAFF. DNA of the CDR3: TGCAGTGCTAGAGAGTCACAGGGAGTCACTGAAGCTTTCTTT.

Note on this clonotype: A much larger clone lies one base from this, so it may be a read error. The chain recombines TRBV6-4 with TRBJ2-3; 10 bases fit TRBD2. This CDR3 comprises 17 residues. The germline CDR1 and CDR2 sequences are MRHNA and SNTAGT. The V segment lost 2 bases and the J segment 1 base; nucleotides outside the gene matches: 6. The CDR3 DNA reads as TGTGCCAGCAGTGACCCTCCCGGACTAGCGGGCACAGATACGCAGTATTTT. The encoded protein is CASSDPPGLAGTDTQYF.